The T cell receptor beta chain under discussion was sequenced for a study of cytomegalovirus exposure and HLA in healthy donors. The PCR ran on 60 Vbeta and 13 Jbeta primers. Clones were sequenced by immunoSEQ multiplex PCR, and TCRdb holds only the in-frame ones, with some missing. The sample carries about 220,000 clones, 76% recorded once. Points on this clone: Its antigen is not identified.

Findings and caveats of the study: Relative to the 666-donor mean, N-insertions were reportedly fewer in an Asian-associated ancestry cluster in a later analysis. TCR beta sequences numbering around 15,000 were associated with HLA alleles at 0.05 false discovery rate in a later analysis. Among the sequence variants, a highly shared cluster was likely an artifact of sequencing.

In nominal health when sampled, donors likely had unrecorded immune exposures nonetheless. The V gene lost 1 base and the J gene lost 4 bases, with 5 bases spanning the gap. The CDR3 sequence is 13 residues long. Germline V lookup: CDR1 MDHEN, CDR2 SYDVKM. The sequence derives from a young man in good health and CMV-seronegative. Sequenced sample: PBMCs. V and J are TRBV28 and TRBJ1-3, with D uncertain. The CDR3 loop is CASSLLLGNTIYF. Here the CDR3 DNA reads TGTGCCAGCAGTTTATTGTTAGGAAACACCATATATTTT.